This T cell receptor (beta chain) was captured in a study of T-cell reconstitution after alpha-beta-depleted transplantation in children. Preparation of the TCRbeta library used unique molecular identifiers. TCRdb reprocessed the PCR reads with MiXCR, giving one entry per CDR3 protein. Of about 400,000 distinct CDR3 sequences in the sample, more than 10% were seen once. The CDR3 is 14 residues long. Trimming removed 5 bases from V and 4 bases from J, with 12 bases in between. The rearrangement links TRBV12-3 or TRBV12-4 to TRBJ1-3; D is undetermined. This TCR derives from a human donor who donated a stem cell graft to a child with Fanconi anemia. This material consisted of PBMCs, taken from the stem cell graft. The CDR3 coding sequence is TGTGCCAGCAGTCGGACCCCGACAGGAAACACCATATATTTT. Translating gives CASSRTPTGNTIYF.